One sample yielded the 10 T cell receptor beta chains listed below, sequenced in a study of stem cell transplantation in POMP-related autoinflammatory disease. Profiling relied on immunoSEQ multiplex PCR, and the TCRdb table lists in-frame clones only, not all of them. The repertoire includes more than 25,000 clones, 70% to 90% of them detected once, and approximately 0.71% sits in the top ten. This specimen was CD4+ T cells from PBMCs, taken before stem cell transplantation. Source of these receptors: a human donor with POMP-related autoinflammation and immune dysregulation (PRAID).

This clone came up a few times. V is TRBV7-2 and J is TRBJ1-1; D is ambiguous. Per the germline V gene, CDR1 is SGHTA and CDR2 is FQGNSA. V was shortened by 5 bases and J by 8 bases, with 12 bases between the two germline ends. There are 12 residues in the CDR3. CDR3: CASSPGRREAFF. CDR3 bases: TGTGCCAGCAGCCCCGGACGGCGAGAAGCTTTCTTT.

The J gene is TRBJ2-4, the V gene TRBV6-5; TRBD2 might be the D (5 bases). The length of the CDR3 is 15 residues. V shed 5 bases and J shed 0 bases, with 11 bases lying between them. Germline V gives CDR1 MNHEY, CDR2 SVGAGI. CDR3 loop: CASSPSLLAKNIQYF. The CDR3, as DNA: TGTGCCAGCAGTCCTAGCCTCCTAGCCAAAAACATTCAGTACTTC.

The gene calls are TRBV29-1 and TRBJ2-5; no reliable D call. CDR1 and CDR2 from the germline V gene are SQVTM and ANQGSEA. The CDR3 spans 14 residues. Trimming removed 2 bases from V and 0 bases from J, with 10 bases in between. The CDR3 bases are TGCAGCGTTGAAATCCTAAGGAACCAAGAGACCCAGTACTTC. Residues: CSVEILRNQETQYF.

This clone appeared a single time. J is TRBJ2-3 and V is TRBV18; 10 bases are a match to TRBD1. The V gene end was trimmed by 3 bases and the J gene end by 6 bases; junction bases not matched to a gene: 3. CDR3 length: 14 residues. Per the germline V gene, CDR1 is KGHSH and CDR2 is LQKENI. For the CDR3, the DNA is TGTGCCAGCTCACCGGGACAGGGGCCGGATACGCAGTATTTT. Translation: CASSPGQGPDTQYF.

This clone occurred a few times. The V and J genes are TRBV27 and TRBJ1-6; D may be TRBD1 (5 bases). Trimming left V 4 bases short and J 3 bases short, with 10 bases between. There are 15 residues in the CDR3. The germline V gene encodes CDR1 MNHEY and CDR2 SMNVEV (reference sequence). This chain's CDR3 is CASSSGRFYNSPLHF. In nucleotides, the CDR3 is TGTGCCAGCAGTTCGGGACGGTTCTATAATTCACCCCTCCACTTT.

The chain couples TRBV28 to TRBJ2-7; 8 bases agree with TRBD2. Trimming cost V 3 bases and J 0 bases; bases outside gene matches: 4. This CDR3 spans 15 amino acids. The germline gives CDR1 MDHEN, CDR2 SYDVKM. The CDR3 DNA follows: TGTGCCAGCAGTTTTTATAGCGGGGTCTCCTACGAGCAGTACTTC. It is translated as CASSFYSGVSYEQYF. Based on the CDR3 plus reference TRBV28 and TRBJ2-7, the full variable domain is DVKVTQSSRYLVKRTGEKVFLECVQDMDHENMFWYRQDPGLGLRLIYFSYDVKMKEKGDIPEGYSVSREKKERFSLILESASTNQTSMYLCASSFYSGVSYEQYFGPGTRLTVT.

J is TRBJ1-2 and V is TRBV27, with a possible D match to TRBD1 (5 bases). CDR3 length: 15 residues. The germline V and J ends were trimmed by 5 bases and 0 bases, with 13 bases remaining between them. The germline V gene encodes CDR1 MNHEY and CDR2 SMNVEV (reference sequence). The CDR3 loop is CASSPSGRANYGYTF. The CDR3 region has the DNA TGTGCCAGCAGTCCCTCCGGCAGGGCTAACTATGGCTACACCTTC.

The J gene is TRBJ2-5, the V gene TRBV18, with D maybe TRBD1 (6 bases). Trimming removed 6 bases from V and 2 bases from J, with 13 bases in between. This CDR3 has 14 residues. Looked up from germline, CDR1 is KGHSH and CDR2 is LQKENI. DNA of the CDR3: TGTGCCAGCTCCCTGGGACACTTACAAGAGACCCAGTACTTC. This codes for CASSLGHLQETQYF.

J is TRBJ2-7 and V is TRBV4-2, with 9 bases aligning to TRBD2. The V and J ends lost 0 bases and 7 bases, in that order; junction bases with no gene match: 7. CDR1 is LGHNA and CDR2 is YNFKEQ in the germline V gene. The CDR3 extends over 15 amino acids. The CDR3 sequence is CASSQESGGPREQYF. CDR3 nucleotides: TGTGCCAGCAGCCAAGAGAGCGGGGGGCCTCGGGAGCAGTACTTC.

The sample holds one count of this clone. The gene calls are TRBV28 and TRBJ2-1; 10 bases agree with TRBD2. CDR1 MDHEN and CDR2 SYDVKM come from the germline V gene. The CDR3 is 13 residues long. The J segment lost 6 bases and the V segment lost 11 bases, leaving 7 bases of the junction unmatched. The CDR3 bases are TGTGCCGGAGGGGTAGCGGGAGGCAATGAGCAGTTCTTC. As protein: CAGGVAGGNEQFF. The entire variable domain, with the rest obtained from reference TRBV28 and TRBJ2-1, is as follows: DVKVTQSSRYLVKRTGEKVFLECVQDMDHENMFWYRQDPGLGLRLIYFSYDVKMKEKGDIPEGYSVSREKKERFSLILESASTNQTSMYLCAGGVAGGNEQFFGPGTRLTVL.